The text below deals with one T cell receptor beta chain. This entry belongs to a study of cytomegalovirus exposure and HLA in healthy donors. Vbeta (60) and Jbeta (13) primers were used in the PCR. The repertoire was sequenced with immunoSEQ multiplex PCR; TCRdb's copy has only in-frame clones and lacks some. Of some 45,000 clones in the sample, about 50% are singletons; the top ten hold around an eighth. The junction had 14 bases not matched to a gene; V was cut back by 4 bases and J by 6 bases. From germline, CDR1 is MNHEY and CDR2 SMNVEV (reference sequence). CDR3 length equals 17 residues. The sequenced material came from PBMCs. The sequence was collected from a human donor in good health. V is TRBV27 and J is TRBJ2-5; 10 bases map to TRBD1. This CDR3 is CASSSRDRGRPQQTQYF. DNA for the CDR3: TGTGCCAGCAGTTCCCGGGACAGGGGCCGACCTCAGCAGACCCAGTACTTC.